Below, 21 T cell receptor beta chains from the same sample are listed, as sequenced in a study of blood T cells in healthy people across ages (dated by TCRdb to the mid-2010s). Libraries were constructed by 5' RACE. The reads were generated on an Illumina HiSeq 2500. A second PCR of roughly 6 to 11 cycles was performed with a sample-barcoded 5' primer and a J-beta primer mix. TCRdb trimmed public reads at Q25 via fastp, called clones via MiXCR and kept in-frame beta chains. For every CDR3 protein sequence, its rows merge into one entry that carries the most common genes and DNA. The sample table records a few hundred thousand distinct CDR3 sequences; 25% to 30% of these occur just once. Jointly, the top ten make up about a fifth of the sample. Sequenced: blood. These receptors all stem from a woman in her 70s in good health.

In its sample, this clonotype was seen a few times. The chain links TRBV7-2 to TRBJ1-3; D call uncertain. The CDR3 sequence is 15 residues long. CDR1 and CDR2 (germline): SGHTA, FQGNSA. V was trimmed by 1 base and J by 0 bases, leaving 7 bases between them. This CDR3 is CASSLGAHSGNTIYF. In nucleotides, the CDR3 is TGTGCCAGCAGCTTAGGAGCCCACTCTGGAAACACCATATATTTT.

The chain couples TRBV9 to TRBJ2-3; unclear D gene. The CDR3 is made up of 15 amino acids. Germline V gene data show CDR1 as SGDLS and CDR2 as YYNGEE. V lost 7 bases and J lost 2, with 17 bases in between. The CDR3 region is CASRRGPVDTDTQYF. For the CDR3, the DNA is TGTGCCAGCCGGAGAGGCCCCGTCGACACAGATACGCAGTATTTT.

This chain joins TRBV29-1 and TRBJ2-2; tentatively, D is TRBD1 (6 bases). This CDR3 is 14 amino acids long. Per the germline V gene, CDR1 is SQVTM and CDR2 is ANQGSEA. Trimming took off 2 bases at V and 1 base at J, with 8 bases between the two ends. In DNA form, the CDR3 reads TGCAGCGTTGAAACAGGGTGGAACACCGGGGAGCTGTTTTTT. Translation: CSVETGWNTGELFF.

This clonotype has a handful of counts. The chain carries TRBV6-6 and TRBJ2-7, with D perhaps being TRBD1 or TRBD2 (6 bases each). This CDR3 is built from 14 residues. Germline CDR1 and CDR2: MNHNY and SVGAGI (reference sequence). Trimming pared 6 bases from V and 5 bases from J, leaving 17 bases between. The CDR3 DNA is TGTGCCAGCAGGGTTCACAGGGAGGCCAACGAGCAGTACTTC. Protein: CASRVHREANEQYF.

The chain joins TRBV5-1 to TRBJ2-3, with unresolved D. Trimming cost V 7 bases and J 7 bases, with 13 bases left between them. Germline CDR1 reads SGHRS; CDR2 reads YFSETQ. The CDR3 sequence is 12 residues long. Written as DNA, the CDR3 is TGCGCCAGCTTGGACGTGGGGAATACGCAGTATTTT. It yields the protein CASLDVGNTQYF.

The chain is built from TRBV20-1 and TRBJ2-3; 11 bases match TRBD2. V was clipped by 1 base and J by 12 bases; unmatched bases: 3. Looked up from germline, CDR1 is DFQATT and CDR2 is SNEGSKA (reference sequence). CDR3 length equals 12 residues. This chain's CDR3 is CSARVAGGSQYF. CDR3 DNA sequence: TGCAGTGCTAGAGTAGCGGGGGGGTCTCAGTATTTT.

V and J are TRBV28 and TRBJ1-2; D is unclear. V gave up 2 bases and J gave up 4 bases, with 8 bases separating them. CDR1 and CDR2 (germline): MDHEN, SYDVKM. CDR3 length: 13 residues. For the CDR3, the DNA is TGTGCCAGCAGTTTACGGGTTTTCTATGGCTACACCTTC. This encodes CASSLRVFYGYTF.

The CDR3 sequence is CASSPGTGHQPQHF. The CDR3 DNA follows: TGTGCCAGCTCACCGGGGACAGGCCATCAGCCCCAGCATTTT. The chain carries TRBV18 and TRBJ1-5; 8 bases are shared with TRBD1. The CDR3 covers 14 residues. Trimming at V came to 3 bases and at J to 5 bases, leaving 3 bases not matched to a gene. Per germline, CDR1 KGHSH and CDR2 LQKENI. The complete variable domain, with remaining parts taken from reference TRBV18 and TRBJ1-5, reads NAGVMQNPRHLVRRRGQEARLRCSPMKGHSHVYWYRQLPEEGLKFMVYLQKENIIDESGMPKERFSAEFPKEGPSILRIQQVVRGDSAAYFCASSPGTGHQPQHFGDGTRLSIL.

The rearrangement uses TRBV7-3 and TRBJ2-5; 10 nucleotides match TRBD1. This CDR3 has 14 amino acids. V shed 4 bases and J 5 bases; nucleotides not matched to a gene: 4. The germline V gene encodes CDR1 SGHTA and CDR2 FQGTGA. Here the CDR3 DNA reads TGTGCCAGCAGCTCACAGGGACAGGGGGAGACCCAGTACTTC. This encodes CASSSQGQGETQYF.

The chain recombines TRBV29-1 with TRBJ2-5; D not resolved. The J call is doubtful: the DNA matches TRBJ2-7 better. Germline V gives CDR1 SQVTM, CDR2 ANQGSEA. The CDR3 consists of 12 residues. Here the CDR3 reads CSGVDGSYEQYF. DNA of the CDR3: TGCAGCGGGGTCGACGGATCCTACGAGCAGTACTTC.

This chain links TRBV29-1 with TRBJ1-1; D is unresolved. Trimming took off 7 bases at V and 3 bases at J, with 15 bases between the two ends. CDR1 and CDR2 (germline): SQVTM, ANQGSEA. This CDR3 region has 13 residues. CDR3 protein: CSARRGGDTEAFF. In nucleotides, the CDR3 is TGCAGCGCCCGGCGGGGAGGCGACACTGAAGCTTTCTTT.

The gene calls are TRBV2 and TRBJ2-5; D is unclear. The CDR3 has 11 residues. In germline, CDR1 is SNHLY, CDR2 FYNNEI. Trimming took 7 bases from V and 4 from J, leaving 7 bases between them. CDR3 sequence reads: CASNGLETQYF. The CDR3 nucleotides are TGTGCCAGCAACGGGCTAGAGACCCAGTACTTC.

A few counts support this clonotype. At one of its ends the junction is not consistent with the germline gene, which may arise from a read error. The genes are TRBV7-2 and TRBJ1-2; tentative D call: TRBD1 (5 bases). This CDR3 comprises 15 residues. Germline CDR1 SGHTA, CDR2 FQGNSA. In nucleotides, the CDR3 is TGCGCCAGCAGCCCCGGGACGCAGGGAAACTATGGCTACACCTTC. Translation gives CASSPGTQGNYGYTF.

The J gene is TRBJ2-3, the V gene TRBV6-2 or TRBV6-3; D possibly corresponds to TRBD2 (6 bases). The CDR3 consists of 13 residues. Germline V gives CDR1 MNHEY, CDR2 SVGEGT. Between the trimmed V and J ends, which lost 6 bases and 4 bases, there was a span of 11 bases. CDR3 bases: TGTGCCAGCAGCATCCCGGGGGCAGATACGCAGTATTTT. Its translation is CASSIPGADTQYF.

This clonotype was observed a handful of times. This chain links TRBV20-1 with TRBJ1-3; the match to TRBD1 covers 8 bases. Germline lookup yields CDR1 DFQATT and CDR2 SNEGSKA (reference sequence). This CDR3 has 14 amino acids. V gave up 5 bases and J gave up 2 bases; unmatched junction bases: 5. CDR3 coding DNA: TGCAGTGCTTTTCCACAGGGGGCTGGAAACACCATATATTTT. This encodes CSAFPQGAGNTIYF.

The chain combines TRBV11-2 with TRBJ2-5; 7 nucleotides line up with TRBD1. J gave up 7 bases and V 0 bases, and 2 bases lay outside the gene matches. The germline CDR1 and CDR2 sequences are SGHAT and FQNNGV. CDR3 size: 13 residues. In nucleotides, the CDR3 is TGTGCCAGCAGCTTAGAAGGGGGCCGGACCCAGTACTTC. This sequence encodes CASSLEGGRTQYF.

DNA for the CDR3: TGCGCCAGCAGCCAAGAGAGTGGACAGGGATATGAAAAACTGTTTTTT. This sequence encodes CASSQESGQGYEKLFF. The rearrangement uses TRBV4-3 and TRBJ1-4, with TRBD1 matching over 8 bases. V lost 0 bases, J lost 6 bases, and 6 bases stayed unmatched. This CDR3 comprises 16 residues. In germline, CDR1 is LGHNA, CDR2 YSLEER.

This chain uses TRBV10-3 with TRBJ2-3, with D tentatively TRBD2 (6 bases). The germline V gene has CDR1 ENHRY and CDR2 SYGVKD. V dropped 6 bases and J dropped 8 bases, with 18 bases sitting between them. The CDR3 is made up of 14 amino acids. CDR3 DNA: TGTGCCATCAGCCCCGGAGGGGCAAGGGGTACGCAGTATTTT. The encoded protein is CAISPGGARGTQYF.

The rearrangement uses TRBV4-3 and TRBJ2-4; D is unclear. The germline V and J ends were trimmed by 6 bases and 6 bases, with 12 bases remaining between them. Germline V gene lookup returns CDR1 LGHNA and CDR2 YSLEER. The length of the CDR3 is 13 residues. CDR3 nucleotides: TGCGCCAGCAGTGAAGCCTTGGGAAACATTCAGTACTTC. It is translated as CASSEALGNIQYF.

This clonotype was recorded a few times. This chain connects TRBV7-2 to TRBJ2-4, with a tentative D call TRBD2 (6 bases). Germline V gene data show CDR1 as SGHTA and CDR2 as FQGNSA. The CDR3 covers 15 residues. V lost 3 bases and J 7 bases, leaving 16 bases between the germline ends. The CDR3 nucleotides are TGTGCCAGCAGCTTGGACTCGGGAGTTCGGAACATTCAGTACTTC. This gives the protein CASSLDSGVRNIQYF.

V is TRBV27 and J is TRBJ1-3, with TRBD1 identical over 7 bases. The germline V gene encodes CDR1 MNHEY and CDR2 SMNVEV (reference sequence). V shed 6 bases and J 4 bases; nucleotides not matched to a gene: 9. The CDR3 is 15 amino acids. DNA of the CDR3: TGTGCCAGCAGGCTACAGGGGCTGGAGGGAAACACCATATATTTT. It encodes CASRLQGLEGNTIYF.